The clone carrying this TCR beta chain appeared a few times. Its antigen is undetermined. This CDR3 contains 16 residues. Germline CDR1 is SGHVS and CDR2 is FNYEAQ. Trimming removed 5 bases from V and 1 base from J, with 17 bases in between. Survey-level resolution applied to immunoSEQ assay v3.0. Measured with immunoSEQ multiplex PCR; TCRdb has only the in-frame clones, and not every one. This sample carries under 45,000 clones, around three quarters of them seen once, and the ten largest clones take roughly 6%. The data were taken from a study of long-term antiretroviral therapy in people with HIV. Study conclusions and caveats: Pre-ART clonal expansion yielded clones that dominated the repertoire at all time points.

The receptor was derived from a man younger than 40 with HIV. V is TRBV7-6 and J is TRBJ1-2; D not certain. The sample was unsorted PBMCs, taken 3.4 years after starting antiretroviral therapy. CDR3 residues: CASSPEVTRSNYGYTF. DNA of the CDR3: TGTGCCAGCAGCCCAGAGGTGACTCGGAGTAACTATGGCTACACCTTC.